The present T cell receptor beta chain was sequenced within a study of blood T cells in healthy people across ages. Deletions cut 5 bases from V and 2 bases from J, with 12 bases between. The V gene's germline CDR1 is SGHTA and CDR2 FQGNSA. The CDR3 totals 14 residues. Using a J-beta primer mix together with a sample-barcoded 5' primer, a second PCR was run for about 6 to 12 cycles. TCRdb re-called the 5' RACE reads with MiXCR, one entry per CDR3 protein. The repertoire holds 650,000 or so distinct CDR3 sequences, with around 50% as singletons. This clonotype was found a few times. Sequenced material: blood. The rearrangement joins TRBV7-2 to TRBJ2-5; D unresolved. The sequence came from a woman of 80 years or more in good health. CDR3 residues: CASSPGGAQETQYF. Here the CDR3 DNA reads TGTGCCAGCAGCCCAGGCGGAGCACAAGAGACCCAGTACTTC.